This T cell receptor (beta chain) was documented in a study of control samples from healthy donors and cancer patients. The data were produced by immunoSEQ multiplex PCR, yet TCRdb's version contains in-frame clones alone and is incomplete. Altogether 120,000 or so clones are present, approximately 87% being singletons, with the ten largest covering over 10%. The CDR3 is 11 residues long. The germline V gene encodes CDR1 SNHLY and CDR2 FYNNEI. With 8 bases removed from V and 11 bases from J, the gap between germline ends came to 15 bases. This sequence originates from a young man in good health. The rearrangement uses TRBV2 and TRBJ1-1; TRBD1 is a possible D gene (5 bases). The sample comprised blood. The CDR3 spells CASDQGLRAFF. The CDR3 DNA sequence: TGTGCCAGCGATCAGGGCCTCAGGGCTTTCTTT.